This T cell receptor (beta chain) emerged from a study of tumor and adjacent non-tumor tissue in lung cancer. The wider study: The cohort had roughly 12 adenocarcinoma, 2 squamous cell and 1 small cell patients. General study results and limits: Normal lung showed higher cumulative top 100 clone frequency than tumor. TCR diversity was significantly greater in tumor than normal lung tissue.

Notes on this clonotype: As yet, its antigen is unknown. One end of the junction is discordant with germline, which a read error may explain.

TCRbeta libraries were built with three rounds of nested PCR, modified from ARM-PCR. MiXCR was run by TCRdb on the multiplex PCR reads, yielding one entry per CDR3 protein. The table records about 85,000 distinct CDR3 sequences, roughly three fifths of them present only once. This sample's RNA came from whole unsorted tissue. Newly diagnosed lung cancer patients had thoracic surgery in China, August–late 2014, without prior chemotherapy. CDR1 SEHNR and CDR2 FQNEAQ come from the germline V gene (reference sequence). The CDR3 runs 14 residues. This receptor was obtained from a man aged 70 or older with non-small cell lung cancer. V gene TRBV7-9 combines with J gene TRBJ2-1; 8 nucleotides line up with TRBD1. Sequenced input: lung tumor tissue. CDR3 sequence reads: CASSLYRGDNEEFF. As DNA, the CDR3 is TGTGCCAGCAGCTTGTACAGGGGGGACAATGAGGAGTTCTTC.